A single T cell receptor beta chain is shown here with its context. The data originate from a study of T cell responses to AZD1222 COVID-19 vaccine. Only in-frame clones appear in the TCRdb table, and some are missing; sequencing was by immunoSEQ multiplex PCR. Here the sample spans about 67,000 clones, 83% being singletons. Per germline, CDR1 MNHEY and CDR2 SMNVEV (reference sequence). This CDR3 has 13 residues. Trimming at V came to 7 bases and at J to 4 bases, leaving 2 bases not matched to a gene. The receptor was derived from an adult who received the AZD1222 COVID-19 vaccine. Sequenced material: peripheral blood, taken 28 days after the second AZD1222 dose. The chain carries TRBV27 and TRBJ2-2; 8 bases are shared with TRBD2. The CDR3 sequence is CASTGTSTGELFF. CDR3 coding DNA: TGTGCCAGCACCGGGACTAGCACCGGGGAGCTGTTTTTT.